This T cell receptor (beta chain) was found in a study of immune evolution from preneoplasia to lung adenocarcinoma. Germline CDR1 reads MNHEY; CDR2 reads SVGAGI. This CDR3 has 14 residues. The germline V and J ends were trimmed by 5 bases and 3 bases, with 13 bases remaining between them. Regarding the study as a whole: From normal lung to invasive adenocarcinoma, top clone frequencies appeared to decrease. Later-stage lesions seemingly showed higher T cell density and diversity than normal lung.

Data came from immunoSEQ multiplex PCR; TCRdb stores just in-frame clones and leaves some out. Of under 7,500 clones in the sample, roughly four fifths were seen once. Turning to this clone: What it binds is not known.

Patients had resection in Japan or China between the mid-2010s and the late 2010s. Histologic diagnosis was independently verified by two lung pathologists. Sequencing was carried out using FFPE normal lung tissue adjacent to the tumor. The sequence derives from a person over 45 with lung adenocarcinoma. The chain combines TRBV6-5 with TRBJ1-2, with D perhaps matching TRBD1 (6 bases). The CDR3 spells CASSAAGADYGYTF. DNA of the CDR3: TGTGCCAGCAGTGCCGCGGGGGCGGACTATGGCTACACCTTC.